A single sample is the source of the 29 T cell receptor beta chains below, sequenced in a study of T cells after yellow fever vaccination. TCRdb used MiXCR to reprocess the 5' RACE reads, holding one entry per CDR3 protein. The data hold a few hundred thousand distinct CDR3 sequences, with approximately 13% observed a single time. This sample comprised CD4+ T cells sorted from PBMCs, obtained 45 days after the yellow fever booster vaccination. The receptor source for this set is a man under 40 who received the YFV17D yellow fever vaccine.

This clonotype was found many times. The chain employs TRBV29-1 and TRBJ2-3, with D tentatively TRBD1 or TRBD2 (5 bases each). V lost 6 bases and J lost 5, with 6 bases in between. This CDR3 is 10 amino acids long. From germline, CDR1 is SQVTM and CDR2 ANQGSEA. CDR3 nucleotide sequence: TGCAGCGTGGGGGAAGATACGCAGTATTTT. It specifies CSVGEDTQYF.

This clonotype was seen more than once but under ten times. The V and J genes are TRBV29-1 and TRBJ2-1; the match to TRBD1 covers 7 bases. Trimming took 7 bases from V and 2 from J; bases not matched to a gene: 11. Germline V CDR1 and CDR2: SQVTM, ANQGSEA. CDR3 length equals 15 residues. CDR3 protein: CSETRLRGPYNEQFF. CDR3 bases: TGCAGCGAGACGCGGTTAAGGGGGCCCTACAATGAGCAGTTCTTC.

This chain links TRBV21-1 with TRBJ2-7; the table names TRBD1, a call not compared with the DNA. TRBV21-1 has pseudogene status. This CDR3 region has 15 residues. CDR3 amino acids: CASSLPRVREWEQYF. Here the CDR3 DNA reads TGTGCCAGCAGCCTACCAAGGGTCCGGGAATGGGAGCAGTACTTC.

The CDR3 DNA reads TGTGCCTGGAGTGCCCCAGGGTTCCGACAGCCCCAGCATTTT. Amino acids: CAWSAPGFRQPQHF. The chain links TRBV30 to TRBJ1-5, with D maybe TRBD1 (5 bases). V was cut by 1 base and J by 7 bases, with 14 bases left in between. This CDR3 comprises 14 residues. Germline CDR1 and CDR2: GTSNPN and SVGIG (reference sequence).

This clonotype was found a few times. The chain carries TRBV5-1 and TRBJ1-1; perhaps TRBD1 as D (6 bases). This CDR3 is built from 14 residues. Trimming took off 4 bases at V and 8 bases at J, with 18 bases between the two ends. The germline V gene has CDR1 SGHRS and CDR2 YFSETQ. The CDR3 loop is CASSAGQLSAEAFF. DNA for the CDR3: TGCGCCAGCAGCGCCGGACAGCTTTCGGCCGAAGCTTTCTTT.

The V gene is TRBV2, the J gene TRBJ2-1; 12 bases map to TRBD2. The CDR3 runs 15 residues. Per germline, CDR1 SNHLY and CDR2 FYNNEI. Trimming took 6 bases from V and 7 from J; bases not matched to a gene: 7. CDR3 nucleotides: TGTGCCAGCAGAACTCTACTAGCGGGAGGAAATGAGCAGTTCTTC. It specifies CASRTLLAGGNEQFF.

Many counts were recorded for this clonotype. The chain has TRBV7-9 and TRBJ2-4; a possible D gene is TRBD1 (5 bases). CDR3 size: 14 residues. With 3 bases removed from V and 6 bases from J, the gap between germline ends came to 12 bases. Per the germline V gene, CDR1 is SEHNR and CDR2 is FQNEAQ (reference sequence). CDR3 amino acids: CASSFREPTNIQYF. The CDR3 DNA reads TGTGCCAGCAGCTTCAGGGAACCAACAAACATTCAGTACTTC.

The chain recombines TRBV19 with TRBJ2-1; TRBD2 matches 7 bases. J gave up 9 bases and V 2 bases, and 19 bases lay outside the gene matches. The V gene's germline CDR1 is LNHDA and CDR2 SQIVND (reference sequence). The CDR3 has 18 amino acids. CDR3 in amino acids: CASSISDAGVGVAGEQFF. CDR3 in DNA: TGTGCCAGTAGTATATCCGACGCGGGGGTTGGGGTGGCCGGTGAGCAGTTCTTC.

This clonotype appeared a few times. This chain's CDR3 is CSASKQFF. Here the CDR3 DNA reads TGCAGTGCTAGTAAGCAGTTCTTC. V gene TRBV20-1 combines with J gene TRBJ2-1; D ambiguous. Germline V CDR1 and CDR2: DFQATT, SNEGSKA (reference sequence). The ends were cut back, 3 bases at V and 11 bases at J, with 2 bases in the middle. The CDR3 runs 8 residues.

This clonotype was picked up a small number of times. A much more abundant neighbour one base away suggests this may be a read error. The chain uses TRBV7-2 and TRBJ2-5, with D hard to call. CDR1 and CDR2 from the germline V gene are SGHTA and FQGNSA. V was pared by 5 bases and J by 4 bases, with 5 bases between. The CDR3 consists of 11 residues. CDR3 coding DNA: TGTGCCAGCAGCCAACGAGAGACCCAGTACTTC. It specifies CASSQRETQYF.

The sample holds a few counts of this clonotype. This chain joins TRBV20-1 and TRBJ2-7; 9 bases agree with TRBD2. Unmatched junction bases numbered 3, after V lost 4 bases and J lost 2 bases. The CDR3 loop spans 13 amino acids. Germline-derived CDR1 and CDR2 are DFQATT and SNEGSKA (reference sequence). CDR3: CSAKSGRPYEQYF. The CDR3 region has the DNA TGCAGTGCTAAGAGCGGGAGGCCCTACGAGCAGTACTTC.

The chain employs TRBV7-9 and TRBJ1-1; tentative D call: TRBD1 (5 bases). Per germline, CDR1 SEHNR and CDR2 FQNEAQ (reference sequence). Trimming pared 2 bases from V and 3 bases from J, leaving 10 bases between. The CDR3 has 14 residues. In DNA form, the CDR3 reads TGTGCCAGCAGCTTAATCGGGGGATACACTGAAGCTTTCTTT. Amino acids: CASSLIGGYTEAFF. Full variable domain (remainder filled in from reference TRBV7-9 and TRBJ1-1): DTGVSQNPRHKITKRGQNVTFRCDPISEHNRLYWYRQTLGQGPEFLTYFQNEAQLEKSRLLSDRFSAERPKGSFSTLEIQRTEQGDSAMYLCASSLIGGYTEAFFGQGTRLTVV.

In its sample, this clonotype was seen a few times. The V call is TRBV5-1, the J call TRBJ2-5; D is perhaps TRBD1 or TRBD2 (5 bases each). Trimming pared 4 bases from V and 2 bases from J, leaving 12 bases between. Per germline, CDR1 SGHRS and CDR2 YFSETQ. The CDR3 consists of 14 residues. CDR3 sequence (DNA): TGCGCCAGCAGCGTGGGGGAGTATCAAGAGACCCAGTACTTC. Protein: CASSVGEYQETQYF.

This rearrangement joins TRBV4-2 to TRBJ2-2, with 9 bases lining up with TRBD1. Germline CDR1 LGHNA, CDR2 YNFKEQ. V trimming: 3 bases; J trimming: 7 bases; junction bases outside the gene matches: 9. The CDR3 runs to 16 residues. The CDR3 is CASSHRDRVKVGELFF. DNA of the CDR3: TGTGCCAGCAGCCACCGGGACAGGGTTAAAGTCGGGGAGCTGTTTTTT.

V is TRBV7-2 and J is TRBJ2-7; D gene ambiguous. Germline loops: CDR1 SGHTA, CDR2 FQGNSA. V dropped 1 base and J dropped 6 bases, with 7 bases sitting between them. This CDR3 region has 12 residues. CDR3 protein: CASSLDPPEQYF. CDR3 in DNA: TGTGCCAGCAGCTTAGATCCTCCCGAGCAGTACTTC. Filled out from reference TRBV7-2 and TRBJ2-7, the complete variable domain reads GAGVSQSPSNKVTEKGKDVELRCDPISGHTALYWYRQSLGQGLEFLIYFQGNSAPDKSGLPSDRFSAERTGGSVSTLTIQRTQQEDSAVYLCASSLDPPEQYFGPGTRLTVT.

The CDR3 DNA reads as TGTGCCAGCAGTTACCTCAGGGAGACCCAGTACTTC. Residues: CASSYLRETQYF. V and J are TRBV12-3 or TRBV12-4 and TRBJ2-5; no clear D gene. This CDR3 contains 12 residues. Deletions cut 4 bases from V and 5 bases from J, with 8 bases between.

This clonotype showed up just a few times. The chain carries TRBV6-6 and TRBJ1-4; D is possibly TRBD1 (5 bases). CDR1 is MNHNY and CDR2 is SVGAGI in the germline V gene (reference sequence). Trimming took 6 bases from V and 8 from J, leaving 13 bases between them. The length of the CDR3 is 13 residues. The CDR3 loop is CASSATRAEKLFF. The CDR3 coding sequence is TGTGCCAGCAGCGCGACCAGGGCGGAAAAACTGTTTTTT.

This clonotype was counted only a few times. The chain carries TRBV12-3 or TRBV12-4 and TRBJ2-7; maybe TRBD2 (6 bases). Trimming took off 4 bases at V and 0 bases at J, with 10 bases between the two ends. This CDR3 has 14 amino acids. CDR3 loop: CASSWGTGSYEQYF. The CDR3 region has the DNA TGTGCCAGCAGTTGGGGGACTGGCTCCTACGAGCAGTACTTC.

The chain carries TRBV5-1 and TRBJ2-7; D is unresolved. This CDR3 has 11 amino acids. Trimming removed 4 bases from V and 4 bases from J, with 6 bases in between. The germline V gene encodes CDR1 SGHRS and CDR2 YFSETQ. CDR3 bases: TGCGCCAGCAGCGATTTTTACGAGCAGTACTTC. Its translation: CASSDFYEQYF.

This clonotype was counted only a few times. This chain connects TRBV12-3 or TRBV12-4 to TRBJ2-4, with no clear D. The CDR3 is made up of 15 amino acids. Trimming pared 3 bases from V and 0 bases from J, leaving 9 bases between. The CDR3 protein is CASSFTLLAKNIQYF. The CDR3 bases are TGTGCCAGCAGTTTCACACTTCTAGCCAAAAACATTCAGTACTTC.

This clonotype was counted between two and nine times. The chain recombines TRBV5-1 with TRBJ2-3, with 8 bases lining up with TRBD2. V shed 8 bases and J 2 bases; nucleotides not matched to a gene: 10. CDR1 and CDR2 (germline): SGHRS, YFSETQ. This CDR3 is built from 15 residues. In DNA, the CDR3 is TGCGCCAGGATCTGGCAACTAGCGGACACAGATACGCAGTATTTT. Translation: CARIWQLADTDTQYF.

This clonotype has more than one count but fewer than ten. The gene calls are TRBV20-1 and TRBJ2-3, with 12 bases lining up with TRBD2. CDR1 DFQATT and CDR2 SNEGSKA come from the germline V gene (reference sequence). The CDR3 has 18 residues. The CDR3 DNA is TGCACCTTGCCAAATCGACTAGCGGGAGTTCTTCACACAGATACGCAGTATTTT. Protein: CTLPNRLAGVLHTDTQYF.

V usage is TRBV6-5 and J usage is TRBJ2-7; D ambiguous. The germline CDR1 and CDR2 sequences are MNHEY and SVGAGI. V was cut by 3 bases and J by 0 bases, with 12 bases left in between. The CDR3 sequence is 15 residues long. The CDR3, as DNA: TGTGCCAGCAGTTATGAGTACTCACGCTCCTACGAGCAGTACTTC. Translation gives CASSYEYSRSYEQYF.

This clonotype turned up a few times. The gene calls are TRBV7-9 and TRBJ2-3; D perhaps matches TRBD2 (5 bases). The germline V and J ends were trimmed by 2 bases and 2 bases, with 14 bases remaining between them. This CDR3 comprises 16 residues. The germline CDR1 and CDR2 sequences are SEHNR and FQNEAQ (reference sequence). This chain's CDR3 is CASSLQSAEATDTQYF. CDR3 coding DNA: TGTGCCAGCAGCTTACAATCGGCGGAGGCCACAGATACGCAGTATTTT.

In its sample, this clonotype was seen a few times. V and J are TRBV7-8 and TRBJ2-7; 9 positions agree with TRBD2. CDR3 length: 14 residues. Per germline, CDR1 SGHVS and CDR2 FQNEAQ. The ends lost 5 bases at V and 4 bases at J; junction bases unmatched: 6. CDR3 bases: TGTGCCAGCAGCGCGACTAGCGGAAAGTACGAGCAGTACTTC. Translating gives CASSATSGKYEQYF.

This clonotype was seen only a few times. The chain combines TRBV24-1 with TRBJ2-1; D may correspond to TRBD1 or TRBD2 (5 bases each). The CDR3 is 11 residues long. Looked up from germline, CDR1 is KGHDR and CDR2 is SFDVKD. The V gene lost 5 bases and the J gene lost 13 bases, with 11 bases spanning the gap. CDR3 sequence: CATSVGTHQFF. The CDR3 bases are TGTGCCACCAGTGTTGGGACCCACCAGTTCTTC.

The genes are TRBV20-1 and TRBJ1-1; 7 bases align to TRBD1. The V gene's germline CDR1 is DFQATT and CDR2 SNEGSKA (reference sequence). The CDR3 is 15 residues long. V lost 2 bases and J lost 2; bases outside the gene matches: 8. As DNA, the CDR3 is TGCAGTGCTAGAAATTGGGACAGCTTAAACACTGAAGCTTTCTTT. The encoded protein is CSARNWDSLNTEAFF.

This clonotype came up a few times. The chain couples TRBV7-2 to TRBJ2-7; the match to TRBD2 covers 7 bases. The length of the CDR3 is 16 residues. Unmatched junction bases numbered 7, after V lost 0 bases and J lost 2 bases. Germline CDR1 SGHTA, CDR2 FQGNSA. CDR3 in amino acids: CASSLAVGGTPYEQYF. CDR3 sequence (DNA): TGTGCCAGCAGCTTAGCGGTGGGGGGGACTCCCTACGAGCAGTACTTC. Supplemented by reference TRBV7-2 and TRBJ2-7, the full variable domain reads GAGVSQSPSNKVTEKGKDVELRCDPISGHTALYWYRQSLGQGLEFLIYFQGNSAPDKSGLPSDRFSAERTGGSVSTLTIQRTQQEDSAVYLCASSLAVGGTPYEQYFGPGTRLTVT.

V gene TRBV24-1 combines with J gene TRBJ2-1, with 10 bases lining up with TRBD2. The CDR3 is 17 residues long. V lost 4 bases and J lost 7; bases outside the gene matches: 12. Germline lookup yields CDR1 KGHDR and CDR2 SFDVKD. The CDR3 DNA reads TGTGCCACCAGTGACCCAAGGGCTAGCGGGAGTTCGAATGAGCAGTTCTTC. Its translation is CATSDPRASGSSNEQFF.